Below are 7 T cell receptor beta chains sequenced from a single sample in a study of identical twins (dated by TCRdb to about 2016). Library construction relied on 5' RACE. Instrument used: Illumina HiSeq 2000. TCRdb applied fastp at Q25 and MiXCR to the public reads, then kept only in-frame beta chains. Duplicate CDR3 protein sequences are folded into a single record with the most common DNA and genes. The sample table shows 200,000 to 250,000 distinct CDR3 sequences, and about 14% are seen once. The ten biggest clones cover approximately 8.8% of the sample. The sample comprised memory (CD45RO+) T cells sorted from blood. The sample's cell subset or site label, decoded: CD45RO+ enriched T cells. The receptors originated from a woman between 18 and 29 years old in good health.

The gene calls are TRBV12-3 or TRBV12-4 and TRBJ2-1; D ambiguous. Trimming stripped 2 bases from V and 7 bases from J, with 6 bases between. The CDR3 sequence is 12 residues long. The CDR3 DNA reads TGTGCCAGCAGTTTAAATAAAAATGAGCAGTTCTTC. Translating it yields CASSLNKNEQFF.

The chain recombines TRBV20-1 with TRBJ1-2; 8 bases are a match to TRBD1. V shed 4 bases and J 4 bases; nucleotides not matched to a gene: 8. The CDR3 has 14 residues. CDR1 is DFQATT, CDR2 SNEGSKA, per germline (reference sequence). CDR3 protein: CSAKRGQGAYGYTF. The DNA for the CDR3 is TGCAGTGCTAAAAGAGGACAGGGAGCCTATGGCTACACCTTC.

V is TRBV5-5 and J is TRBJ2-1; TRBD1 might be the D (6 bases). Germline V lookup: CDR1 SGHKS, CDR2 YYEKEE (reference sequence). CDR3 length equals 13 residues. V lost 2 bases to trimming and J lost 7 bases, with 10 bases between them. This chain's CDR3 is CASSLSQGNEQFF. The CDR3 DNA sequence: TGTGCCAGCAGCTTATCTCAGGGGAATGAGCAGTTCTTC.

This clonotype was observed a handful of times. This chain links TRBV9 with TRBJ2-1, with D perhaps matching TRBD2 (6 bases). V lost 4 bases to trimming and J lost 9 bases, with 11 bases between them. CDR1 is SGDLS, CDR2 YYNGEE, per germline. CDR3 length: 12 residues. The DNA for the CDR3 is TGTGCCAGCAGCCCATGGGGACTTGAGCAGTTCTTC. Its protein is CASSPWGLEQFF.

This clonotype was observed a few times. The V gene is TRBV12-3 or TRBV12-4, the J gene TRBJ1-5; 7 bases fit TRBD1. V was pared by 6 bases and J by 7 bases, with 6 bases of the junction left unmatched. There are 13 residues in the CDR3. For the CDR3, the DNA is TGTGCCAGCAGCGTAGGGGGCGGACAGCCCCAGCATTTT. Translating it yields CASSVGGGQPQHF.

The V and J genes are TRBV6-5 and TRBJ2-2; 9 bases are shared with TRBD2. The junction had 14 bases not matched to a gene; V was cut back by 5 bases and J by 7 bases. The CDR3 covers 17 residues. From germline, CDR1 is MNHEY and CDR2 SVGAGI. CDR3 nucleotide sequence: TGTGCCAGCAGTCACCTACTGGCGGGAGGGCCCGGCGGGGAGCTGTTTTTT. Translation gives CASSHLLAGGPGGELFF.

The chain joins TRBV12-3 or TRBV12-4 to TRBJ2-5; TRBD2 matches 12 bases. V was pared by 1 base and J by 5 bases, with 5 bases of the junction left unmatched. CDR3 size: 16 residues. CDR3 sequence (DNA): TGTGCCAGCAGTTTAGACCTAGCGGGGGGGCGTGAGACCCAGTACTTC. Translating it yields CASSLDLAGGRETQYF.